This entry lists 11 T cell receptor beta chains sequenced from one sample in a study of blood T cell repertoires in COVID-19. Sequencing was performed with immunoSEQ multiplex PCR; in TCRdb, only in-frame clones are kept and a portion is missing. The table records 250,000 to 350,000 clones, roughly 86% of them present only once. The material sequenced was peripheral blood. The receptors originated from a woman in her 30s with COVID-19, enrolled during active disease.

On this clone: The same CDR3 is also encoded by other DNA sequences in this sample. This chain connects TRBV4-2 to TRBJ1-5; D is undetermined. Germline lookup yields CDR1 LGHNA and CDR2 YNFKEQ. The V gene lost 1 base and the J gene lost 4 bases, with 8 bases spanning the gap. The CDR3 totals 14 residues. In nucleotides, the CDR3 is TGTGCCAGCAGCCAAGTGCCGGGAAATCAGCCCCAGCATTTT. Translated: CASSQVPGNQPQHF.

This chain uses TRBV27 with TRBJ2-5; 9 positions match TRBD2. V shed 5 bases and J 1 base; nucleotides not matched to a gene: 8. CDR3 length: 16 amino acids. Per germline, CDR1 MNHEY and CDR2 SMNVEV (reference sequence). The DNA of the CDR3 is TGTGCCAGCAGTACCCGGCTAGCGGGACTCCAAGAGACCCAGTACTTC. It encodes CASSTRLAGLQETQYF.

CDR3 region: CATSREDRGGEQYF. The CDR3 DNA sequence: TGTGCCACCAGCAGGGAGGACAGGGGGGGCGAGCAGTACTTC. V is TRBV15 and J is TRBJ2-7, with 10 bases matching TRBD1. CDR1 and CDR2 (germline): LNHNV, YYDKDF (reference sequence). The CDR3 runs to 14 residues. J gave up 6 bases and V 3 bases, and 5 bases lay outside the gene matches.

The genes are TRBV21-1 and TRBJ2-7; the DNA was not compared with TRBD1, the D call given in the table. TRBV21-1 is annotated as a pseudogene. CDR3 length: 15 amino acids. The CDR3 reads CASSKVGQGPYEQYF. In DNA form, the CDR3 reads TGTGCCAGCAGCAAAGTCGGGCAGGGCCCCTACGAGCAGTACTTC.

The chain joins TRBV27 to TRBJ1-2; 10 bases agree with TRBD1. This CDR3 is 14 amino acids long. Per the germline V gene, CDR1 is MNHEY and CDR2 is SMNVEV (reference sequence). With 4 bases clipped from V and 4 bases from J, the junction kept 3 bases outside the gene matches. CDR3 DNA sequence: TGTGCCAGCAGTTGGAGGACAGGGGGCTATGGCTACACCTTC. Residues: CASSWRTGGYGYTF.

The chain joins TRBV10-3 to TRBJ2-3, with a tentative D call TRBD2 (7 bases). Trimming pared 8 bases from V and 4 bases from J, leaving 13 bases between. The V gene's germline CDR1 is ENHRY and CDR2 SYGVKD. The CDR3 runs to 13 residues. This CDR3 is CAIGGAQSDTQYF. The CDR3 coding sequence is TGTGCCATCGGGGGGGCGCAATCAGATACGCAGTATTTT.

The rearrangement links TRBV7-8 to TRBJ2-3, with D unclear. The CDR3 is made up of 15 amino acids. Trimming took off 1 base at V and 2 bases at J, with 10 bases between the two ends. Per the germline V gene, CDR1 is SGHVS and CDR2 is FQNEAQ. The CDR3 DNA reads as TGTGCCAGCAGCTTAGTCGGCAGGTCCACAGATACGCAGTATTTT. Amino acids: CASSLVGRSTDTQYF. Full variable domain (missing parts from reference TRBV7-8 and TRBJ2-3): GAGVSQSPRYKVAKRGQDVALRCDPISGHVSLFWYQQALGQGPEFLTYFQNEAQLDKSGLPSDRFFAERPEGSVSTLKIQRTQQEDSAVYLCASSLVGRSTDTQYFGPGTRLTVL.

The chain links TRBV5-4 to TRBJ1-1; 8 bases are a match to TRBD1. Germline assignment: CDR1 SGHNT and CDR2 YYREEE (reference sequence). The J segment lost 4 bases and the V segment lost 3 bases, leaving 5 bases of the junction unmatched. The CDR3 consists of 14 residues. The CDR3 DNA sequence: TGTGCCAGCAGCTCTGGACAGGGTGGCACTGAAGCTTTCTTT. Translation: CASSSGQGGTEAFF.

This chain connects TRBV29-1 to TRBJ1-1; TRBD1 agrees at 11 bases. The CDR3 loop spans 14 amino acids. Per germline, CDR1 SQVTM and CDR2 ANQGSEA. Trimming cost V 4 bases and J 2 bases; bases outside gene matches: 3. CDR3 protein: CSVAGQGANTEAFF. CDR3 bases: TGCAGCGTTGCTGGACAGGGGGCCAACACTGAAGCTTTCTTT. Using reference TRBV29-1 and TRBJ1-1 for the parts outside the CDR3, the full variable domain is SAVISQKPSRDICQRGTSLTIQCQVDSQVTMMFWYRQQPGQSLTLIATANQGSEATYESGFVIDKFPISRPNLTFSTLTVSNMSPEDSSIYLCSVAGQGANTEAFFGQGTRLTVV.

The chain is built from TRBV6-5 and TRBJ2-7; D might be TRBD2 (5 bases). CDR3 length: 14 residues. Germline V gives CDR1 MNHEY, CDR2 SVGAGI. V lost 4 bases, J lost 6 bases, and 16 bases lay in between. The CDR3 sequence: CASSLYPSSGEQYF. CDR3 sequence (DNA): TGTGCCAGCAGTTTATACCCTAGCTCCGGCGAGCAGTACTTC.

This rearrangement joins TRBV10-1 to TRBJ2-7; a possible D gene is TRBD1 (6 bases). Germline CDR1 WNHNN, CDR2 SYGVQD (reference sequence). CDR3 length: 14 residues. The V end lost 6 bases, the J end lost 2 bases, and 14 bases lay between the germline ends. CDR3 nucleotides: TGCGCCAGCAGCCGGGACAAACTAACCTACGAGCAGTACTTC. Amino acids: CASSRDKLTYEQYF.